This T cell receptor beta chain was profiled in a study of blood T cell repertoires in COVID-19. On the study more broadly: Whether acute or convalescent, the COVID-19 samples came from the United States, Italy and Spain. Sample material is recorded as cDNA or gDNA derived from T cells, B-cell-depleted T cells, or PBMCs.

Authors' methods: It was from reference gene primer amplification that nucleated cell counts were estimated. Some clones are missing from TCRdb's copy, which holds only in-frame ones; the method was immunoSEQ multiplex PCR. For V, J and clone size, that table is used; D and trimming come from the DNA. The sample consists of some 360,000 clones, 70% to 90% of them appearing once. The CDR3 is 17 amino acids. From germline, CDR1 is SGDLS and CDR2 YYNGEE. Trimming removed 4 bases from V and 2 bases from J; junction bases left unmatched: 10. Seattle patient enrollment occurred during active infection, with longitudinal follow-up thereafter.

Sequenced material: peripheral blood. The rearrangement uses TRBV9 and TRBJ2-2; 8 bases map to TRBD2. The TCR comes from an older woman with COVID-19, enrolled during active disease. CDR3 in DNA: TGTGCCAGCAGCCCCCGGAGCCGGGGGGGCAACACCGGGGAGCTGTTTTTT. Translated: CASSPRSRGGNTGELFF.